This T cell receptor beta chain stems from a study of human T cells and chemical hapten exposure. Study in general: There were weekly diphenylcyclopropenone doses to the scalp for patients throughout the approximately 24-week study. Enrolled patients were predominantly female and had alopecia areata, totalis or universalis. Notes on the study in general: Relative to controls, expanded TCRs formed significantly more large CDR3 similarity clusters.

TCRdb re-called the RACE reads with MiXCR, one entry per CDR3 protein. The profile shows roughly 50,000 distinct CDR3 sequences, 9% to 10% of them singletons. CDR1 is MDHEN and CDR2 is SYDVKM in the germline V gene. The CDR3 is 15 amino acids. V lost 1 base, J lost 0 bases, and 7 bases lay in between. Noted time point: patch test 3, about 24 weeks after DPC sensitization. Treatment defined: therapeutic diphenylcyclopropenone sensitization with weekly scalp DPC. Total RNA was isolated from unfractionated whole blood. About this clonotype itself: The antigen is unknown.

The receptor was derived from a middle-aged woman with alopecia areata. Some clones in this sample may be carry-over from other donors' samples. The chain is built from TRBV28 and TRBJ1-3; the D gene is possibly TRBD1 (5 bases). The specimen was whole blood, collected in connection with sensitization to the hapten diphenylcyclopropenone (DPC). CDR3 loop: CASSLSGRSGNTIYF. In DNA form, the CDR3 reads TGTGCCAGCAGTTTATCGGGGCGCTCTGGAAACACCATATATTTT.